This record concerns one T cell receptor beta chain sequence. Its antigen is unknown. The V gene lost 6 bases and the J gene lost 5 bases, with 14 bases spanning the gap. The CDR3 extends over 14 amino acids. Germline CDR1 reads PRHDT; CDR2 reads FYEKMQ (reference sequence). This sample stems from a study of cytomegalovirus exposure and HLA in healthy donors. The wider study: An earlier analysis identified fewer than 130 million unique TCR beta sequences in 150 million to 200 million T cells. Early release data held 80 million to 100 million unique TCRs from HLA-typed donors.

General observations from the study: Reportedly, HLA-A and HLA-B alleles of most subjects were accurately predicted from TCR beta. Cytomegalovirus-associated TCR beta chains were listed, numbering some 150.

13 Jbeta primers and 60 Vbeta primers were used for the PCR. Clones were sequenced by immunoSEQ multiplex PCR, and TCRdb holds only the in-frame ones, with some missing. The sample holds around 120,000 clones, less than 75% seen once. This rearrangement joins TRBV13 to TRBJ2-1; perhaps TRBD2 as D (6 bases). The sample taken for sequencing was PBMCs. The sequence was collected from a man aged 35 to 55 in good health and CMV-seropositive. The CDR3 reads CASRGSGNDNEQFF. CDR3 nucleotide sequence: TGTGCCAGCAGGGGTAGCGGAAACGACAATGAGCAGTTCTTC.